This T cell receptor beta chain was observed in a study of shared clonotypes between healthy human individuals. CDR1 is SNHLY, CDR2 FYNNEI, per germline. V trimming: 9 bases; J trimming: 4 bases; junction bases outside the gene matches: 3. The CDR3 loop spans 12 amino acids. Method: immunoSEQ multiplex PCR; TCRdb's copy keeps in-frame clones and lacks some. The table shows roughly 1,100,000 clones, with around 74% occurring only once. This sequence originates from a man between 18 and 35 years old in good health. V gene TRBV2 combines with J gene TRBJ1-1; 9 nucleotides match TRBD1. Material for sequencing was memory CD4+ T cells sorted from blood. Stated subset: CD45RA-negative fraction. CDR3 in DNA: TGTGCCAGTGACAGGGGGGGCACTGAAGCTTTCTTT. Amino acids: CASDRGGTEAFF. Full variable domain (rest looked up from reference TRBV2 and TRBJ1-1): EPEVTQTPSHQVTQMGQEVILRCVPISNHLYFYWYRQILGQKVEFLVSFYNNEISEKSEIFDDQFSVERPDGSNFTLKIRSTKLEDSAMYFCASDRGGTEAFFGQGTRLTVV.